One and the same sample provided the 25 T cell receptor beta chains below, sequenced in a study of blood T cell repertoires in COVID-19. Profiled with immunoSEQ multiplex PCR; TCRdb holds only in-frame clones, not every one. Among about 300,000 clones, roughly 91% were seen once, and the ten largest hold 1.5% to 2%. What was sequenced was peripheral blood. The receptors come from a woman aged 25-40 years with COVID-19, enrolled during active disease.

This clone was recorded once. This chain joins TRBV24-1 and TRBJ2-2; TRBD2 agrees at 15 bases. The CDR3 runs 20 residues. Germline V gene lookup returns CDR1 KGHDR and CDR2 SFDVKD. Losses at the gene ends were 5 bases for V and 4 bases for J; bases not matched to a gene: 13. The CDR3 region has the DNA TGTGCCACCAGTGCCAGACCCGGGACTAGCGGGGGGCTTTCCACCGGGGAGCTGTTTTTT. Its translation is CATSARPGTSGGLSTGELFF.

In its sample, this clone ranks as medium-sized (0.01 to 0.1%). CDR3 region: CASSYMQAQETQYF. The CDR3, as DNA: TGTGCCAGCAGTTACATGCAGGCCCAAGAGACCCAGTACTTC. The chain uses TRBV6-6 and TRBJ2-5; D is ambiguous. The CDR3 length is 14 residues. Germline loops: CDR1 MNHNY, CDR2 SVGAGI (reference sequence). V dropped 2 bases and J dropped 1 base, with 8 bases sitting between them.

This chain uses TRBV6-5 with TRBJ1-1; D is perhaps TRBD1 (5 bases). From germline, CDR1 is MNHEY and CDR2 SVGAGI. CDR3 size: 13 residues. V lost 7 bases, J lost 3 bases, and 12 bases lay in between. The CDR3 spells CASKLTVHTEAFF. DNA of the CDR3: TGTGCCAGCAAACTGACAGTTCACACTGAAGCTTTCTTT.

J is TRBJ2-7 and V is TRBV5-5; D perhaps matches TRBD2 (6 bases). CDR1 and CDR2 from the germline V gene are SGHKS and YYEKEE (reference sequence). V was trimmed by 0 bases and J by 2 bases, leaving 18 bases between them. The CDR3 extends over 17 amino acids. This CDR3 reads CASSLASGAGRPYEQYV. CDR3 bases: TGTGCCAGCAGCTTGGCCTCTGGGGCAGGGAGGCCCTACGAGCAGTACGTC.

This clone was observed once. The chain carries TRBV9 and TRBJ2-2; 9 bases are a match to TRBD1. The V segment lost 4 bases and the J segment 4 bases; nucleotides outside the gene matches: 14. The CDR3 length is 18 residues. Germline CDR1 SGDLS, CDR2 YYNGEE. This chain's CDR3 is CASSPTPTGTGPTGELFF. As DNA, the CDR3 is TGTGCCAGCAGCCCCACCCCGACCGGGACAGGGCCCACCGGGGAGCTGTTTTTT.

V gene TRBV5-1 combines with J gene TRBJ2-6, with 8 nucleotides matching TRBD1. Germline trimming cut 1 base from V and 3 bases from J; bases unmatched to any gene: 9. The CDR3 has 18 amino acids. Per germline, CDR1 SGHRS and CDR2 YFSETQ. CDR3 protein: CASSLSGQGLGGANVLTF. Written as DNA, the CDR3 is TGCGCCAGCAGCTTGTCCGGACAGGGCCTAGGTGGGGCCAACGTCCTGACTTTC.

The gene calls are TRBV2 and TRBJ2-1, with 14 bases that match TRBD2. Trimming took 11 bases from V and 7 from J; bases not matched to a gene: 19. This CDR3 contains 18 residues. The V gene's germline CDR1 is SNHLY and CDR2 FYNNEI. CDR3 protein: CAGHRLSGLAGGGNEQFF. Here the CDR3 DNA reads TGTGCCGGACATCGACTCTCCGGACTAGCGGGGGGAGGGAATGAGCAGTTCTTC.

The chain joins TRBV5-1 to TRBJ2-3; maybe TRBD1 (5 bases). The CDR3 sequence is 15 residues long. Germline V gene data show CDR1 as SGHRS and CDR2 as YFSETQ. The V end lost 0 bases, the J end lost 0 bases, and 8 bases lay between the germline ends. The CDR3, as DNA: TGCGCCAGCAGCTTGGAGGGGCCTAGCACAGATACGCAGTATTTT. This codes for CASSLEGPSTDTQYF. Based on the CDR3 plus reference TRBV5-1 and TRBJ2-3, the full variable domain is KAGVTQTPRYLIKTRGQQVTLSCSPISGHRSVSWYQQTPGQGLQFLFEYFSETQRNKGNFPGRFSGRQFSNSRSEMNVSTLELGDSALYLCASSLEGPSTDTQYFGPGTRLTVL.

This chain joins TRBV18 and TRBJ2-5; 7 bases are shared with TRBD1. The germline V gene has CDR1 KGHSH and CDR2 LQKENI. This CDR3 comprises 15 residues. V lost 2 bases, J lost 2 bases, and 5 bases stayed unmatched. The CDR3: CASSPRGQIQETQYF. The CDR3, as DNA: TGTGCCAGCTCACCAAGGGGACAGATACAAGAGACCCAGTACTTC.

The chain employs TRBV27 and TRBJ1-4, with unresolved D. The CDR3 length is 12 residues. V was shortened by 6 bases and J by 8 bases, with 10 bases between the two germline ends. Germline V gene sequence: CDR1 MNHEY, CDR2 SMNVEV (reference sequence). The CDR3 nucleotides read TGTGCCAGCAGCAACTACGGGGAAAAACTGTTTTTT. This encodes CASSNYGEKLFF.

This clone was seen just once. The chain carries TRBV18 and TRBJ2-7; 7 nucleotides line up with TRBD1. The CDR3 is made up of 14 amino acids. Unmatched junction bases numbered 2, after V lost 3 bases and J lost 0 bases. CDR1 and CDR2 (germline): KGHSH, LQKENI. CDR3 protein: CASSPDRTSYEQYF. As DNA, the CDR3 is TGTGCCAGCTCACCGGACAGGACCTCCTACGAGCAGTACTTC.

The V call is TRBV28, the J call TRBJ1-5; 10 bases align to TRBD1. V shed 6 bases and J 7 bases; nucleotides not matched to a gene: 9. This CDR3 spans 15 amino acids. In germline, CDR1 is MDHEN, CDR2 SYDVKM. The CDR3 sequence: CASSPGTGAKQPQHF. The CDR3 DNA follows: TGTGCCAGCAGCCCGGGGACAGGGGCCAAACAGCCCCAGCATTTT.

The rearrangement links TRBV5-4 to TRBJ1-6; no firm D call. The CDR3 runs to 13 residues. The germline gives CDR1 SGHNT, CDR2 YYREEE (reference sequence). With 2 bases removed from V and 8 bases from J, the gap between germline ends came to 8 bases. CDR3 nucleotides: TGTGCCAGCAGCTTCGCGAGCGATTCACCCCTCCACTTT. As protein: CASSFASDSPLHF.

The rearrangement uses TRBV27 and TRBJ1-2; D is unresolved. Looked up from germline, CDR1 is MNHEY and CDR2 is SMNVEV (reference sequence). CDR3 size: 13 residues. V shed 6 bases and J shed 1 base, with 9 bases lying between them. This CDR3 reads CASRKTGNYGYTF. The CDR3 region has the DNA TGTGCCAGCAGGAAAACTGGTAACTATGGCTACACCTTC.

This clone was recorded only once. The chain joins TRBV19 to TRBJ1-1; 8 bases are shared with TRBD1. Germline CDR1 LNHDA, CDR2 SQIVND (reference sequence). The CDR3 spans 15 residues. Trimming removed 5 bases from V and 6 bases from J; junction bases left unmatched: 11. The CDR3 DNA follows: TGTGCCAGTAGTGAAAGACAGGGGAGGCGGCCTGAAGCTTTCTTT. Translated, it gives CASSERQGRRPEAFF. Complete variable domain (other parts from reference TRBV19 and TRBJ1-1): DGGITQSPKYLFRKEGQNVTLSCEQNLNHDAMYWYRQDPGQGLRLIYYSQIVNDFQKGDIAEGYSVSREKKESFPLTVTSAQKNPTAFYLCASSERQGRRPEAFFGQGTRLTVV.

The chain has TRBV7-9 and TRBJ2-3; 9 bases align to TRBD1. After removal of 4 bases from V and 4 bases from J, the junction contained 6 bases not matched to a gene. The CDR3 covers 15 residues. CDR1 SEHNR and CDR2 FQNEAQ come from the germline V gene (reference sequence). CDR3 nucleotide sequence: TGTGCCAGCAGCTCAGGGGGGACAGGGTCAGATACGCAGTATTTT. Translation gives CASSSGGTGSDTQYF.

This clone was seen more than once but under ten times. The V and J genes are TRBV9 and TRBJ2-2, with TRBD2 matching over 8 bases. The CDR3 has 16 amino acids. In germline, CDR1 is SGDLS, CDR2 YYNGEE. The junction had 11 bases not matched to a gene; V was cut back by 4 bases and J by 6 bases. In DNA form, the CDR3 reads TGTGCCAGCAGCCCACCGGGGCGGGGGGCATCCGGGGAGCTGTTTTTT. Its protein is CASSPPGRGASGELFF.

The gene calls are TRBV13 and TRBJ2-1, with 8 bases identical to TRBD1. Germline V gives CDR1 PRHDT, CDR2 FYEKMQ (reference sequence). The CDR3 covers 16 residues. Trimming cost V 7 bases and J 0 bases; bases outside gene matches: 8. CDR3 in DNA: TGTGCCAGCACCCTAGTGGGACAGGCCTCCTACAATGAGCAGTTCTTC. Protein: CASTLVGQASYNEQFF.

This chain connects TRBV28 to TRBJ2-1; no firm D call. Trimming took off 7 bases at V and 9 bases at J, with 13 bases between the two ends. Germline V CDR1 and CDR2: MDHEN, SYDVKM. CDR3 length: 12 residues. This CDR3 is CASTLLPGEQFF. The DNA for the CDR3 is TGTGCCAGCACCCTACTCCCGGGTGAGCAGTTCTTC. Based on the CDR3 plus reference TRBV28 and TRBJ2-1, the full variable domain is DVKVTQSSRYLVKRTGEKVFLECVQDMDHENMFWYRQDPGLGLRLIYFSYDVKMKEKGDIPEGYSVSREKKERFSLILESASTNQTSMYLCASTLLPGEQFFGPGTRLTVL.

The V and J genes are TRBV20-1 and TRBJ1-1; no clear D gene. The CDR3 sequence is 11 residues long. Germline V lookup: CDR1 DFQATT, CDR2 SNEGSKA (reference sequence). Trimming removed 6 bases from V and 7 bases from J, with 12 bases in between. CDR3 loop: CSARRVSEAFF. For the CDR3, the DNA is TGCAGTGCCCGGAGGGTGAGTGAAGCTTTCTTT.

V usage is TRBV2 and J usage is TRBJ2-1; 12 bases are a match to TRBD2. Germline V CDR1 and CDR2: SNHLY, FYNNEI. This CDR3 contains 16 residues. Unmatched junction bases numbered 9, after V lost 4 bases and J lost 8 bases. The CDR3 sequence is CASSGRASGGADEQFF. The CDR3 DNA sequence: TGTGCCAGCAGTGGCAGGGCTAGCGGGGGGGCCGATGAGCAGTTCTTC.

The DNA for the CDR3 is TGTGCCAGCAGCTTTCAGATGAACACTGAAGCTTTCTTT. This sequence encodes CASSFQMNTEAFF. The chain combines TRBV7-8 with TRBJ1-1; no firm D call. This CDR3 is built from 13 residues. CDR1 and CDR2 from the germline V gene are SGHVS and FQNEAQ. Deletions cut 3 bases from V and 0 bases from J, with 5 bases between.

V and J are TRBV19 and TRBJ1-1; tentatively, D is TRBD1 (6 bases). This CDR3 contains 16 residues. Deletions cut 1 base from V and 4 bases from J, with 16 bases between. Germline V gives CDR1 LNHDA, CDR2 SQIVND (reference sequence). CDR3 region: CASSIGQGRLGTEAFF. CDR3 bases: TGTGCCAGTAGTATAGGGCAGGGGCGCCTGGGCACTGAAGCTTTCTTT. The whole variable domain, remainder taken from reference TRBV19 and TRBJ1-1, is DGGITQSPKYLFRKEGQNVTLSCEQNLNHDAMYWYRQDPGQGLRLIYYSQIVNDFQKGDIAEGYSVSREKKESFPLTVTSAQKNPTAFYLCASSIGQGRLGTEAFFGQGTRLTVV.

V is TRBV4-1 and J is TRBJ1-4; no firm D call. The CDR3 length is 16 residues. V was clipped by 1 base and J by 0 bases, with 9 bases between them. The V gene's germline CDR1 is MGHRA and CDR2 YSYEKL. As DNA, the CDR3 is TGCGCCAGCAGCCAAGGAGCAGGTCCAACTAATGAAAAACTGTTTTTT. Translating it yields CASSQGAGPTNEKLFF.

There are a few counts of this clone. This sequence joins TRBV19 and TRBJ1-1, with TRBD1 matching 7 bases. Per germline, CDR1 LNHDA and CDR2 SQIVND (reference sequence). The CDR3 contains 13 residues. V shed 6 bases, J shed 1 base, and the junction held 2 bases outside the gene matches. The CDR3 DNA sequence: TGTGCCAGTAGGGGGGACAGGAACACTGAAGCTTTCTTT. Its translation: CASRGDRNTEAFF. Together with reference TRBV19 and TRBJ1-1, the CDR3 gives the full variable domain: DGGITQSPKYLFRKEGQNVTLSCEQNLNHDAMYWYRQDPGQGLRLIYYSQIVNDFQKGDIAEGYSVSREKKESFPLTVTSAQKNPTAFYLCASRGDRNTEAFFGQGTRLTVV.